These 26 T cell receptor beta chains were sequenced from one sample in a study of cytomegalovirus exposure and HLA in healthy donors (TCRdb year 2017). Receptor amplification or capture employed the immunoSEQ multiplex PCR assay. For the multiplex PCR, a mixture combining 60 forward primers for TCR Vbeta segments and 13 reverse primers for TCR Jbeta segments was used. The table was pulled from immuneACCESS by TCRdb, which kept in-frame rearrangements only. Such tables lose some clones; where checked, under half of the loss comes from unresolved V genes, and the rest has no known cause. The sample contains over 80,000 clones, roughly four fifths of them found a single time. More than 5% of the sample belongs to the ten largest clones. The specimen sequenced was PBMCs. These receptors all come from a man in his forties or fifties in good health and CMV-seropositive.

The V and J genes are TRBV11-2 and TRBJ2-1; D is ambiguous. V lost 3 bases, J lost 3 bases, and 15 bases lay in between. The CDR3 runs to 16 residues. The germline V gene has CDR1 SGHAT and CDR2 FQNNGV. CDR3 nucleotide sequence: TGTGCCAGCAGCTTTCTTTCGGGTTTCAGCTACAATGAGCAGTTCTTC. Translation: CASSFLSGFSYNEQFF.

This chain links TRBV7-3 with TRBJ2-6; perhaps TRBD1 as D (6 bases). The V end was cut by 2 bases, the J end by 2 bases, with 13 bases between. The CDR3 spans 17 residues. Looked up from germline, CDR1 is SGHTA and CDR2 is FQGTGA. CDR3 sequence: CASSLGQGLTGANVLTF. The CDR3, as DNA: TGTGCCAGCAGCTTAGGGCAGGGGTTGACTGGGGCCAACGTCCTGACTTTC.

This sequence joins TRBV2 and TRBJ1-5; TRBD1 agrees at 9 bases. V lost 4 bases and J lost 6; bases outside the gene matches: 4. This CDR3 is 14 amino acids long. CDR1 is SNHLY and CDR2 is FYNNEI in the germline V gene. The CDR3 loop reads CASSATGGSQPQHF. The CDR3 DNA reads as TGTGCCAGCAGTGCCACAGGGGGCAGTCAGCCCCAGCATTTT.

Remarks on this clone: Its ends do not fully match the called genes, so a read error is possible. The CDR3 region has the DNA TGTTCCAGCAGCTTAGGGCAGGGTCTATACAAAGCTAACTATGGCTACACCTTC. It specifies CSSSLGQGLYKANYGYTF. This sequence joins TRBV7-9 and TRBJ1-2; D possibly corresponds to TRBD1 (5 bases). CDR1 and CDR2 from the germline V gene are SEHNR and FQNEAQ (reference sequence). CDR3 length: 18 amino acids.

This chain links TRBV5-1 with TRBJ1-4; tentative D call: TRBD1 (6 bases). The germline CDR1 and CDR2 sequences are SGHRS and YFSETQ. The CDR3 contains 14 residues. V lost 4 bases and J lost 8, with 15 bases in between. The CDR3 protein is CASSVTGPGEKLFF. The CDR3 nucleotides read TGCGCCAGCAGCGTTACAGGGCCCGGGGAAAAACTGTTTTTT.

V is TRBV5-1 and J is TRBJ2-3; 8 bases are a match to TRBD2. The germline CDR1 and CDR2 sequences are SGHRS and YFSETQ. J gave up 5 bases and V 2 bases, and 7 bases lay outside the gene matches. This CDR3 region has 15 residues. CDR3 nucleotides: TGCGCCAGCAGCTTCCTCGGGACTAGGGTAGATACGCAGTATTTT. Amino acids: CASSFLGTRVDTQYF.

The chain couples TRBV6-5 to TRBJ2-5; no definite D call. The CDR3 is made up of 14 amino acids. With 4 bases removed from V and 2 bases from J, the gap between germline ends came to 11 bases. The germline V gene encodes CDR1 MNHEY and CDR2 SVGAGI. This CDR3 is CASSSFSRQETQYF. The CDR3 bases are TGTGCCAGCAGTTCCTTCTCCCGGCAAGAGACCCAGTACTTC.

This clone was found once. The chain links TRBV20-1 to TRBJ1-2; D is unresolved. The germline gives CDR1 DFQATT, CDR2 SNEGSKA (reference sequence). V was cut by 5 bases and J by 6 bases, with 7 bases left in between. The CDR3 totals 10 residues. The CDR3 region is CSAPLNGYTF. The DNA of the CDR3 is TGCAGTGCTCCTCTTAATGGCTACACCTTC.

The rearrangement links TRBV29-1 to TRBJ1-1, with D possibly TRBD1 on 6 matching bases. The CDR3 is 13 amino acids. Trimming pared 6 bases from V and 4 bases from J, leaving 15 bases between. The germline CDR1 and CDR2 sequences are SQVTM and ANQGSEA. The CDR3 bases are TGCAGCGTCTCGGACAGAATACGCACTGAAGCTTTCTTT. Translated, it gives CSVSDRIRTEAFF. Complete variable domain (other parts from reference TRBV29-1 and TRBJ1-1): SAVISQKPSRDICQRGTSLTIQCQVDSQVTMMFWYRQQPGQSLTLIATANQGSEATYESGFVIDKFPISRPNLTFSTLTVSNMSPEDSSIYLCSVSDRIRTEAFFGQGTRLTVV.

The chain recombines TRBV5-1 with TRBJ2-1; 10 bases align to TRBD2. The CDR3 length is 17 residues. J was trimmed by 3 bases and V by 5 bases; bases with no gene match: 11. From germline, CDR1 is SGHRS and CDR2 YFSETQ. The CDR3 DNA follows: TGCGCCAGCAGAGCCTTGCCGGGACTAGCGTTCTACAATGAGCAGTTCTTC. Its protein product is CASRALPGLAFYNEQFF.

V gene TRBV7-6 combines with J gene TRBJ2-2, with 10 positions matching TRBD1. V gave up 5 bases and J gave up 7 bases; unmatched junction bases: 4. The germline CDR1 and CDR2 sequences are SGHVS and FNYEAQ. This CDR3 has 14 amino acids. CDR3 DNA: TGTGCCAGCAGCGCCGGGACAGGGGACGGGGAGCTGTTTTTT. Residues: CASSAGTGDGELFF.

The chain carries TRBV13 and TRBJ1-2; no clear D. CDR3 length equals 12 residues. In germline, CDR1 is PRHDT, CDR2 FYEKMQ (reference sequence). V dropped 5 bases and J dropped 4 bases, with 8 bases sitting between them. The CDR3 DNA reads TGTGCCAGCAGCGCTACCCGCTATGGCTACACCTTC. This codes for CASSATRYGYTF.

V gene TRBV18 combines with J gene TRBJ2-7, with TRBD2 identical over 7 bases. Germline CDR1 KGHSH, CDR2 LQKENI. V lost 0 bases and J lost 2; bases outside the gene matches: 4. The CDR3 has 15 residues. CDR3 in amino acids: CASSPPGGRAYEQYF. Written as DNA, the CDR3 is TGTGCCAGCTCACCACCGGGGGGGAGGGCCTACGAGCAGTACTTC.

This clone was seen more than once but under ten times. This chain uses TRBV6-6 with TRBJ2-1, with D hard to call. Looked up from germline, CDR1 is MNHNY and CDR2 is SVGAGI (reference sequence). The length of the CDR3 is 12 residues. V lost 4 bases and J 10 bases, leaving 11 bases between the germline ends. CDR3 amino acids: CASSFPIKEQFF. In nucleotides, the CDR3 is TGTGCCAGCAGTTTTCCTATCAAGGAGCAGTTCTTC.

The chain couples TRBV15 to TRBJ2-5; D gene uncertain. CDR3 length: 14 amino acids. Per germline, CDR1 LNHNV and CDR2 YYDKDF (reference sequence). V was cut by 5 bases and J by 5 bases, with 15 bases left in between. Here the CDR3 DNA reads TGTGCCACCAGCCATAGATCATCCCGGGAGACCCAGTACTTC. Encoded protein: CATSHRSSRETQYF.

This rearrangement joins TRBV5-1 to TRBJ2-7, with 9 bases aligning to TRBD1. The CDR3 covers 16 residues. Trimming cost V 4 bases and J 3 bases; bases outside gene matches: 11. The germline V gene has CDR1 SGHRS and CDR2 YFSETQ. The CDR3 spells CASSPDPGQGNYEQYF. CDR3 sequence (DNA): TGCGCCAGCAGCCCAGATCCGGGACAGGGTAACTACGAGCAGTACTTC.

This clone was recorded only once. The V gene is TRBV6-5, the J gene TRBJ2-5, with D perhaps matching TRBD1 (6 bases). This CDR3 contains 15 residues. Trimming took 5 bases from V and 4 from J, leaving 17 bases between them. Germline-derived CDR1 and CDR2 are MNHEY and SVGAGI. In nucleotides, the CDR3 is TGTGCCAGCAGTGCCACAGGGTTATCGACAGAGACCCAGTACTTC. This gives the protein CASSATGLSTETQYF.

The chain employs TRBV2 and TRBJ2-1; D might be TRBD2 (6 bases). The V gene lost 4 bases and the J gene lost 7 bases, with 14 bases spanning the gap. This CDR3 has 14 residues. In germline, CDR1 is SNHLY, CDR2 FYNNEI. DNA of the CDR3: TGTGCCAGCAGTGCGGGAGTGGGTTGGAATGAGCAGTTCTTC. Its translation is CASSAGVGWNEQFF.

About this clone: A read error may produce the germline difference seen at one junction end. V usage is TRBV11-2 and J usage is TRBJ2-1; D might be TRBD1 (5 bases). The V gene's germline CDR1 is SGHAT and CDR2 FQNNGV. The CDR3 contains 15 residues. In DNA, the CDR3 is TGTGCCAGCAGCTTAGTGCAGGGTCCCTACAATGAGCGGTTCTTC. Encoded protein: CASSLVQGPYNERFF.

This chain links TRBV5-1 with TRBJ1-5; D is possibly TRBD1 (5 bases). CDR1 SGHRS and CDR2 YFSETQ come from the germline V gene. V shed 5 bases and J shed 1 base, with 7 bases lying between them. This CDR3 region has 13 residues. CDR3 residues: CASRQGSNQPQHF. In DNA, the CDR3 is TGCGCCAGCAGGCAGGGCAGCAATCAGCCCCAGCATTTT. Based on the CDR3 plus reference TRBV5-1 and TRBJ1-5, the full variable domain is KAGVTQTPRYLIKTRGQQVTLSCSPISGHRSVSWYQQTPGQGLQFLFEYFSETQRNKGNFPGRFSGRQFSNSRSEMNVSTLELGDSALYLCASRQGSNQPQHFGDGTRLSIL.

V is TRBV28 and J is TRBJ2-3, with TRBD2 matching over 7 bases. Germline V gene data show CDR1 as MDHEN and CDR2 as SYDVKM. The CDR3 totals 15 residues. The ends lost 4 bases at V and 1 base at J; junction bases unmatched: 5. The CDR3 is CASSSPAGGTDTQYF. The CDR3 region has the DNA TGTGCCAGCAGTTCCCCGGCGGGGGGCACAGATACGCAGTATTTT.

V and J are TRBV18 and TRBJ1-5, with 9 bases fitting TRBD1. With 2 bases clipped from V and 8 bases from J, the junction kept 10 bases outside the gene matches. Per germline, CDR1 KGHSH and CDR2 LQKENI. This CDR3 is built from 16 residues. The chain's CDR3 is CASSPEEQGALKPQHF. The CDR3 DNA reads TGTGCCAGCTCACCAGAAGAACAGGGGGCCTTAAAGCCCCAGCATTTT.

The J gene is TRBJ1-1, the V gene TRBV5-1, with TRBD1 as a possible D gene (5 bases). The CDR3 extends over 15 amino acids. Germline lookup yields CDR1 SGHRS and CDR2 YFSETQ. The V end was cut by 4 bases, the J end by 1 base, with 14 bases between. The CDR3 coding sequence is TGCGCCAGCAGCGCCCCCCAGGGCGGGAACACTGAAGCTTTCTTT. Amino acid sequence: CASSAPQGGNTEAFF.

This clone has only a few counts. V and J are TRBV2 and TRBJ2-2; 7 bases fit TRBD2. Germline V CDR1 and CDR2: SNHLY, FYNNEI. Trimming at V came to 4 bases and at J to 4 bases, leaving 6 bases not matched to a gene. The CDR3 totals 15 residues. CDR3 region: CASSVGQRGTGELFF. For the CDR3, the DNA is TGTGCCAGCAGTGTGGGTCAGCGGGGCACCGGGGAGCTGTTTTTT.

The chain couples TRBV23-1 to TRBJ1-6; 7 bases are a match to TRBD1. TRBV23-1 is annotated as an ORF whose role is uncertain. V lost 2 bases to trimming and J lost 10 bases; unmatched junction nucleotides: 8. CDR3 length: 15 amino acids. This chain's CDR3 is CASSQTDRTGSPLHF. The CDR3 bases are TGCGCCAGCAGTCAAACGGACAGGACTGGATCACCCCTCCACTTT.

The V gene is TRBV19, the J gene TRBJ1-6; 8 nucleotides line up with TRBD1. The CDR3 extends over 17 amino acids. Germline assignment: CDR1 LNHDA and CDR2 SQIVND (reference sequence). The V gene end was trimmed by 4 bases and the J gene end by 1 base; junction bases not matched to a gene: 6. The CDR3 here is CASSRRTGTSYNSPLHF. CDR3 bases: TGTGCCAGTAGTAGACGGACAGGGACATCCTATAATTCACCCCTCCACTTT.